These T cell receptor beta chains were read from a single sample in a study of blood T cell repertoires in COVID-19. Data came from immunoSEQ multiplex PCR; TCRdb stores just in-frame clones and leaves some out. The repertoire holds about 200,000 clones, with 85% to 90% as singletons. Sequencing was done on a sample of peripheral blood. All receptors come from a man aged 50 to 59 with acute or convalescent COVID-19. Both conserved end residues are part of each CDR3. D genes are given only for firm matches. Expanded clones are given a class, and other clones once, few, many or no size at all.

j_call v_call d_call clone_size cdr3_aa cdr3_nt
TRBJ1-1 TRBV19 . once CASTTRGSYTEAFF TGTGCCAGTACCACTAGGGGGAGTTACACTGAAGCTTTCTTT
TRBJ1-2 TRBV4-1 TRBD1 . CASSQGTGRYGYTF TGCGCCAGCAGCCAAGGGACAGGCAGATATGGCTACACCTTC
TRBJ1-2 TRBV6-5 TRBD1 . CASLRGHNYGYTF TGTGCCAGTCTCAGGGGGCATAACTATGGCTACACCTTC
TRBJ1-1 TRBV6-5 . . CASSYRGENTEAFF TGTGCCAGCAGTTACCGGGGGGAGAACACTGAAGCTTTCTTT
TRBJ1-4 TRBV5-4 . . CASSFQGGNEKLFF TGTGCCAGCAGCTTTCAGGGTGGGAATGAAAAACTGTTTTTT
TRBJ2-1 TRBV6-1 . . CASSEARGSEQFF TGTGCCAGCAGTGAAGCGCGAGGTAGTGAGCAGTTCTTC
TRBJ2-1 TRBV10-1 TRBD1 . CASSESVTGEYEQFF TGCGCCAGCAGTGAGTCCGTGACAGGGGAGTATGAGCAGTTCTTC
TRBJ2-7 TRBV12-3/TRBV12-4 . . CASRPPGSYEQYF TGTGCCAGCCGCCCGCCGGGCTCCTACGAGCAGTACTTC
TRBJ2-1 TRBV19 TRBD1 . CASSPLDRGDLGEQFF TGTGCCAGTAGTCCTCTGGACAGGGGGGATCTGGGTGAGCAGTTCTTC
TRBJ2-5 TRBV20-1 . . CSAPGQETQYF TGCAGTGCACCAGGGCAAGAGACCCAGTACTTC
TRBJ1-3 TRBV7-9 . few CASSLAGGYSGNTIYF TGTGCCAGCAGCTTAGCGGGGGGGTACTCTGGAAACACCATATATTTT
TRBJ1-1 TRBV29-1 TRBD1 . CSVEYRGDTEAFF TGCAGCGTTGAATACAGGGGGGACACTGAAGCTTTCTTT
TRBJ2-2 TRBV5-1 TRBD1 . CASSFGTGGTTGELFF TGCGCCAGCAGCTTTGGGACAGGGGGCACCACCGGGGAGCTGTTTTTT
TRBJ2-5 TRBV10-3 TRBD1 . CAISGGTGYETQYF TGTGCCATCAGTGGAGGGACAGGGTATGAGACCCAGTACTTC
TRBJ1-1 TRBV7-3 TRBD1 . CASSSNRGEAFF TGTGCCAGCAGCTCAAACAGGGGTGAAGCTTTCTTT
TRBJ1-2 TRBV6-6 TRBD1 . CASSDRDRRSYGYTF TGTGCCAGCAGTGACCGGGACAGGAGAAGCTATGGCTACACCTTC
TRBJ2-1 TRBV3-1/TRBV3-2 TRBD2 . CASSQGRTSGYNEQFF TGTGCCAGCAGCCAAGGAAGGACTAGCGGGTACAATGAGCAGTTCTTC
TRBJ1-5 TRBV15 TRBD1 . CATSRARDRITNQPQHF TGTGCCACCAGCAGAGCCCGGGACAGGATTACCAATCAGCCCCAGCATTTT
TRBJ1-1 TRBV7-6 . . CASSLGQNTEAFF TGTGCCAGCAGCTTGGGACAGAACACTGAAGCTTTCTTT
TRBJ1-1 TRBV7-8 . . CASSSRVGDTEAFF TGTGCCAGCAGCTCCAGGGTCGGAGACACTGAAGCTTTCTTT
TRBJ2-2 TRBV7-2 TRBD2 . CASSPGGGVRLGELFF TGTGCCAGCAGCCCCGGGGGAGGGGTTCGATTAGGGGAGCTGTTTTTT
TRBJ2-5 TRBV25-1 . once CASSEDRTAKETQYF TGTGCCAGCAGTGAAGACAGGACGGCCAAAGAGACCCAGTACTTC
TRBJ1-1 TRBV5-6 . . CASSRGEGNRYTEAFF TGTGCCAGCAGCCGGGGGGAGGGCAATCGGTACACTGAAGCTTTCTTT
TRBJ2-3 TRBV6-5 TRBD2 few CASSYSPSGDTDTQYF TGTGCCAGCAGTTACTCCCCTAGCGGGGACACAGATACGCAGTATTTT
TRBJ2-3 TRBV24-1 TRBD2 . CATSDRGTSGGGKSTDTQYF TGTGCCACCAGTGACCGCGGGACTAGCGGGGGGGGTAAAAGCACAGATACGCAGTATTTT
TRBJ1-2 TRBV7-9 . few CASSSGLNYGYTF TGTGCCAGCAGCTCAGGCCTTAACTATGGCTACACCTTC
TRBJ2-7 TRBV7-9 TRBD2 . CASTRLAGDHEQYF TGTGCCAGCACCAGACTAGCGGGGGATCACGAGCAGTACTTC
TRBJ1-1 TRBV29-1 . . CSYLRENTEAFF TGCAGCTACCTCCGCGAGAACACTGAAGCTTTCTTT
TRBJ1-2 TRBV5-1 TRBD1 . CASSLWGTGYGYTF TGCGCCAGCAGCCTATGGGGGACAGGGTATGGCTACACCTTC
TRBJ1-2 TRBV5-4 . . CASSSSLGAAHGYTF TGTGCCAGCAGCTCGTCGCTGGGGGCAGCACATGGCTACACCTTC
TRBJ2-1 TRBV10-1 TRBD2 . CASSEGLDLNEQFF TGCGCCAGCAGTGAGGGACTAGATCTAAATGAGCAGTTCTTC
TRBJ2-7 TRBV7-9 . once CASSLGHQQRSYF TGTGCCAGCAGCTTAGGACATCAGCAAAGGTCCTACTTC
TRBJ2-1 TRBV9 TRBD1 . CASSVSPGTGYEQFF TGTGCCAGCAGCGTGTCACCCGGGACAGGGTATGAGCAGTTCTTC